This TCR beta chain derives from a study of T cell changes during pregnancy in multiple sclerosis. Looked up from germline, CDR1 is LNHDA and CDR2 is SQIVND (reference sequence). CDR3 length: 16 residues. V lost 7 bases and J 3 bases, leaving 20 bases between the germline ends. Sequencing used immunoSEQ multiplex PCR; TCRdb keeps in-frame clones, though not all of them. This table holds roughly 71,000 clones, 80% to 95% found once. The source material was peripheral blood, sampled in the first trimester of pregnancy. The chain is built from TRBV19 and TRBJ2-3, with D possibly matching TRBD2 (7 bases). This TCR was recovered from a female donor in good health, enrolled as a control in a pregnancy study. The CDR3 spells CASTLRTAGFTDTQYF. The DNA of the CDR3 is TGTGCCAGTACCCTGCGGACAGCGGGATTTACAGATACGCAGTATTTT.